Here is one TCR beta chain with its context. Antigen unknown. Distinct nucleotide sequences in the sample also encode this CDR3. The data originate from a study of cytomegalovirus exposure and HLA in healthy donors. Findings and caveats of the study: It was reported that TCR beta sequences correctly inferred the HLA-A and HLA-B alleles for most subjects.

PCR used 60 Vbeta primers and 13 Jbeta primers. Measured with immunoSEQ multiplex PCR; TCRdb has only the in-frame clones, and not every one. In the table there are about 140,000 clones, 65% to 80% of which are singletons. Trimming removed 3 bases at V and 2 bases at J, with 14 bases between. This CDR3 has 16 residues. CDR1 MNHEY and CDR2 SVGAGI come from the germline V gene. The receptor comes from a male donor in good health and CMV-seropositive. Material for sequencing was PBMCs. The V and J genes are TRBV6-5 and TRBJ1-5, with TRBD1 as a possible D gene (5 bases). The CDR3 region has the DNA TGTGCCAGCAGTTATTCGGGGGGAGCAGGCAATCAGCCCCAGCATTTT. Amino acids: CASSYSGGAGNQPQHF.